The 17 T cell receptor beta chains below all came from one sample that was sequenced in a study of blood T cell repertoires in COVID-19. Some clones are missing from TCRdb's copy, which holds only in-frame ones; the method was immunoSEQ multiplex PCR. The sample includes 90,000 to 120,000 clones, less than 90% of them seen just once. The sample taken for sequencing was peripheral blood. The receptor source for this set is a human donor in a cohort sampled during active COVID-19.

This chain links TRBV19 with TRBJ2-2; tentatively, D is TRBD2 (5 bases). Germline CDR1 and CDR2: LNHDA and SQIVND (reference sequence). The V end was cut by 6 bases, the J end by 2 bases, with 13 bases between. This CDR3 comprises 15 residues. CDR3 DNA sequence: TGTGCCAGTAGCCGACCGGGATTAAACACCGGGGAGCTGTTTTTT. Translating it yields CASSRPGLNTGELFF.

The chain couples TRBV5-4 to TRBJ2-7; TRBD1 aligns across 11 bases. J lost 6 bases, V lost 2 bases, and 10 bases had no gene match. CDR1 is SGHNT, CDR2 YYREEE, per germline (reference sequence). The CDR3 covers 16 residues. The CDR3 DNA reads as TGTGCCAGCAGCTTTCCTATAGACGGGACAGGGGGCGAGCAGTACTTC. Residues: CASSFPIDGTGGEQYF.

This rearrangement joins TRBV7-9 to TRBJ1-4; no clear D. The ends were cut back, 2 bases at V and 0 bases at J, with 7 bases in the middle. The CDR3 length is 15 residues. Looked up from germline, CDR1 is SEHNR and CDR2 is FQNEAQ (reference sequence). The CDR3 spells CASSLMATTNEKLFF. The CDR3 DNA reads TGTGCCAGCAGCTTAATGGCAACAACTAATGAAAAACTGTTTTTT.

The V and J genes are TRBV14 and TRBJ1-2, with 9 bases matching TRBD1. V was pared by 4 bases and J by 5 bases, with 5 bases of the junction left unmatched. The CDR3 spans 14 residues. CDR1 is SGHDN, CDR2 FVKESK, per germline. The DNA for the CDR3 is TGTGCCAGCAGCCCCGGGACAGGGATTTATGGCTACACCTTC. Its translation: CASSPGTGIYGYTF.

The V and J genes are TRBV5-1 and TRBJ2-2; TRBD2 agrees at 7 bases. The length of the CDR3 is 15 residues. The germline V gene encodes CDR1 SGHRS and CDR2 YFSETQ. J was trimmed by 8 bases and V by 0 bases; bases with no gene match: 7. Here the CDR3 reads CASSLAGGSRGELFF. The CDR3 nucleotides read TGCGCCAGCAGCTTGGCCGGCGGGAGTAGGGGGGAGCTGTTTTTT.

The rearrangement uses TRBV2 and TRBJ1-6; a weak D match, TRBD1 (6 bases). Germline lookup yields CDR1 SNHLY and CDR2 FYNNEI. V gave up 8 bases and J gave up 7 bases, with 12 bases separating them. The CDR3 sequence is 13 residues long. The CDR3 region has the DNA TGTGCCAGCGCAGGGGATAAGAATTCACCCCTCCACTTT. Protein product: CASAGDKNSPLHF.

This chain joins TRBV28 and TRBJ1-5; 12 bases line up with TRBD1. Looked up from germline, CDR1 is MDHEN and CDR2 is SYDVKM. This CDR3 region has 14 residues. The junction had 2 bases not matched to a gene; V was cut back by 5 bases and J by 6 bases. The CDR3 reads CASSGTGGGQPQHF. The CDR3 nucleotides are TGTGCCAGCAGTGGGACAGGGGGCGGTCAGCCCCAGCATTTT.

A single count supports this clone. The genes are TRBV3-1 (or the pseudogene TRBV3-2) and TRBJ1-3; D gene uncertain. In germline, CDR1 is LGHDT, CDR2 YNNKEL (reference sequence). Deletions cut 0 bases from V and 4 bases from J, with 4 bases between. The CDR3 is 13 amino acids. CDR3 region: CASSQDRGNTIYF. CDR3 nucleotides: TGTGCCAGCAGCCAAGACAGGGGAAACACCATATATTTT.

V usage is TRBV18 and J usage is TRBJ1-2; TRBD1 matches at 7 bases. Trimming removed 3 bases from V and 6 bases from J; junction bases left unmatched: 10. CDR3 length: 15 amino acids. Germline V gives CDR1 KGHSH, CDR2 LQKENI. In DNA, the CDR3 is TGTGCCAGCTCACCGGGGGGACAGTCGGTCGATGGCTACACCTTC. Translation: CASSPGGQSVDGYTF.

CDR3 nucleotide sequence: TGTGCCAGCAAATTATCTCCGGGACAACCATACAATGAGCAGTTCTTC. Translated: CASKLSPGQPYNEQFF. The chain is built from TRBV28 and TRBJ2-1; tentative D call: TRBD1 (6 bases). V shed 7 bases and J shed 4 bases, with 20 bases lying between them. This CDR3 has 16 amino acids. Germline assignment: CDR1 MDHEN and CDR2 SYDVKM.

V and J are TRBV9 and TRBJ2-3, with 12 bases aligning to TRBD2. V shed 0 bases, J shed 3 bases, and the junction held 8 bases outside the gene matches. In germline, CDR1 is SGDLS, CDR2 YYNGEE. This CDR3 has 18 residues. This CDR3 reads CASSVERLAGGPTDTQYF. CDR3 in DNA: TGTGCCAGCAGCGTAGAGCGGCTAGCGGGAGGGCCGACAGATACGCAGTATTTT.

This chain connects TRBV3-1 (or the pseudogene TRBV3-2) to TRBJ1-1, with TRBD1 matching over 9 bases. Looked up from germline, CDR1 is LGHDT and CDR2 is YNNKEL (reference sequence). After removal of 6 bases from V and 4 bases from J, the junction contained 12 bases not matched to a gene. There are 16 residues in the CDR3. The CDR3 DNA is TGTGCCAGCAGGCACTCACAGGGGGCCGAAGTCACTGAAGCTTTCTTT. Encoded protein: CASRHSQGAEVTEAFF.

This chain links TRBV28 with TRBJ1-3; 8 positions agree with TRBD1. J gave up 4 bases and V 6 bases, and 5 bases lay outside the gene matches. Germline-derived CDR1 and CDR2 are MDHEN and SYDVKM. This CDR3 is 14 amino acids long. CDR3 sequence: CASSRTGRGNTIYF. DNA of the CDR3: TGTGCCAGCAGCCGGACAGGGCGAGGAAACACCATATATTTT.

This rearrangement joins TRBV27 to TRBJ1-5, with 9 bases fitting TRBD1. Germline CDR1 and CDR2: MNHEY and SMNVEV (reference sequence). J gave up 1 base and V 8 bases, and 6 bases lay outside the gene matches. The CDR3 extends over 15 amino acids. CDR3 region: CASRTGVISNQPQHF. As DNA, the CDR3 is TGTGCCAGCCGGACAGGGGTTATCAGCAATCAGCCCCAGCATTTT.

This clone was detected only once. The chain links TRBV3-1 (or the pseudogene TRBV3-2) to TRBJ2-7, with D maybe TRBD2 (5 bases). Germline values: CDR1 LGHDT, CDR2 YNNKEL (reference sequence). V was cut by 4 bases and J by 2 bases, with 15 bases left in between. This CDR3 region has 15 residues. The CDR3 protein is CASSPTRKIAYEQYV. CDR3 nucleotide sequence: TGTGCCAGCAGCCCTACTAGAAAGATCGCCTACGAGCAGTACGTC.

The V and J genes are TRBV11-2 and TRBJ2-1; 9 nucleotides match TRBD2. V gave up 6 bases and J gave up 1 base; unmatched junction bases: 7. Germline V gives CDR1 SGHAT, CDR2 FQNNGV. The CDR3 runs to 16 residues. Here the CDR3 DNA reads TGTGCCAGCAGTCGTCTAGCGGGATCGTCCTACAATGAGCAGTTCTTC. This encodes CASSRLAGSSYNEQFF.

This chain links TRBV5-1 with TRBJ2-2; 9 bases agree with TRBD1. CDR1 and CDR2 from the germline V gene are SGHRS and YFSETQ. The CDR3 runs 16 residues. The ends lost 5 bases at V and 4 bases at J; junction bases unmatched: 9. The CDR3 sequence: CASRYSGTGSTGELFF. The CDR3, as DNA: TGCGCCAGCAGGTATTCCGGGACAGGGAGCACCGGGGAGCTGTTTTTT.